The 21 T cell receptor beta chains below all came from one sample that was sequenced in a study of T cell responses to AZD1222 COVID-19 vaccine. Profiling relied on immunoSEQ multiplex PCR, and the TCRdb table lists in-frame clones only, not all of them. The sample consists of roughly 100,000 clones, over 75% of them appearing once. Here the sequenced sample was peripheral blood, taken on day 0 of AZD1222 vaccination. These TCRs come from an adult in good health.

The chain has TRBV7-9 and TRBJ1-1; TRBD1 might be the D (5 bases). Germline assignment: CDR1 SEHNR and CDR2 FQNEAQ (reference sequence). This CDR3 has 17 amino acids. V lost 5 bases to trimming and J lost 1 base, with 20 bases between them. The CDR3, as DNA: TGTGCCAGCAGCGAAAAGGGGCCAGCCCGAGGGAACACTGAAGCTTTCTTT. Amino acid sequence: CASSEKGPARGNTEAFF.

The rearrangement uses TRBV28 and TRBJ1-2, with 7 bases aligning to TRBD1. The germline CDR1 and CDR2 sequences are MDHEN and SYDVKM. The J segment lost 4 bases and the V segment lost 3 bases, leaving 2 bases of the junction unmatched. The CDR3 sequence is 13 residues long. CDR3 protein: CASSLTGTYGYTF. The CDR3 DNA sequence: TGTGCCAGCAGTTTGACAGGGACCTATGGCTACACCTTC.

This clone was seen only a few times. The chain joins TRBV20-1 to TRBJ1-5, with unresolved D. V dropped 3 bases and J dropped 1 base, with 7 bases sitting between them. This CDR3 spans 13 amino acids. The germline V gene has CDR1 DFQATT and CDR2 SNEGSKA (reference sequence). The CDR3 region is CSASVLSNQPQHF. Written as DNA, the CDR3 is TGCAGTGCTAGTGTTTTGAGCAATCAGCCCCAGCATTTT.

The chain joins TRBV18 to TRBJ2-3; D remains ambiguous. The V end lost 5 bases, the J end lost 2 bases, and 11 bases lay between the germline ends. CDR1 is KGHSH and CDR2 is LQKENI in the germline V gene. CDR3 length: 14 residues. Here the CDR3 DNA reads TGTGCCAGCTCAAAAAACGCCGACACAGATACGCAGTATTTT. Protein product: CASSKNADTDTQYF.

The rearrangement uses TRBV4-1 and TRBJ1-1; D gene uncertain. The length of the CDR3 is 15 residues. The V end was cut by 5 bases, the J end by 1 base, with 14 bases between. CDR1 MGHRA and CDR2 YSYEKL come from the germline V gene. CDR3 loop: CASSNRPQRNTEAFF. CDR3 coding DNA: TGCGCCAGCAGCAACAGACCCCAGAGGAACACTGAAGCTTTCTTT.

The J gene is TRBJ2-2, the V gene TRBV6-6; D not certain. Germline V lookup: CDR1 MNHNY, CDR2 SVGAGI (reference sequence). There are 14 residues in the CDR3. The germline V and J ends were trimmed by 2 bases and 2 bases, with 6 bases remaining between them. Here the CDR3 reads CASSYRPNTGELFF. In DNA form, the CDR3 reads TGTGCCAGCAGTTACCGGCCTAACACCGGGGAGCTGTTTTTT.

This clone was seen just once. The genes are TRBV2 and TRBJ2-1, with 12 bases fitting TRBD2. This CDR3 contains 15 residues. Losses at the gene ends were 6 bases for V and 8 bases for J; bases not matched to a gene: 8. Per germline, CDR1 SNHLY and CDR2 FYNNEI. CDR3 nucleotide sequence: TGTGCCAGCAGCAAACTAGCGGGGGGCTCTTATGAGCAGTTCTTC. Protein: CASSKLAGGSYEQFF.

J is TRBJ2-3 and V is TRBV25-1; 9 nucleotides match TRBD2. This CDR3 is 15 amino acids long. The V segment lost 9 bases and the J segment 2 bases; nucleotides outside the gene matches: 9. In germline, CDR1 is MGHDK, CDR2 SYGVNS. The CDR3 loop reads CAREGSGGSTDTQYF. DNA of the CDR3: TGTGCCAGGGAAGGTAGCGGGGGTTCCACAGATACGCAGTATTTT.

CDR3 nucleotides: TGCGCCAGCAGCCGAGGGGGCATAGTCGTTGGGGCCAACGTCCTGACTTTC. This codes for CASSRGGIVVGANVLTF. The rearrangement uses TRBV4-1 and TRBJ2-6; 7 bases are shared with TRBD1. Looked up from germline, CDR1 is MGHRA and CDR2 is YSYEKL. The CDR3 loop spans 17 amino acids. Trimming removed 4 bases from V and 3 bases from J; junction bases left unmatched: 9.

The CDR3 DNA is TGTGCCAGCAGTTTCCGGCCTTACTATGGCTACACCTTC. Its translation: CASSFRPYYGYTF. The rearrangement uses TRBV28 and TRBJ1-2, with D unclear. V was trimmed by 3 bases and J by 3 bases, leaving 8 bases between them. Germline CDR1 and CDR2: MDHEN and SYDVKM. The CDR3 totals 13 residues.

The chain combines TRBV7-2 with TRBJ2-1, with D tentatively TRBD2 (7 bases). The ends were cut back, 3 bases at V and 9 bases at J, with 18 bases in the middle. This CDR3 comprises 15 residues. Per the germline V gene, CDR1 is SGHTA and CDR2 is FQGNSA. CDR3 nucleotides: TGTGCCAGCAGCTTGGACAGAAGCGGGGCGGGTGAGCAGTTCTTC. Its protein is CASSLDRSGAGEQFF.

The V gene is TRBV7-9, the J gene TRBJ1-4; no reliable D call. CDR1 is SEHNR, CDR2 FQNEAQ, per germline (reference sequence). This CDR3 is 16 amino acids long. The V gene lost 2 bases and the J gene lost 0 bases, with 10 bases spanning the gap. The CDR3 is CASSLLVDSTNEKLFF. CDR3 nucleotides: TGTGCCAGCAGCTTACTGGTGGATTCAACTAATGAAAAACTGTTTTTT.

The chain has TRBV28 and TRBJ1-5; maybe TRBD1 (6 bases). The V gene's germline CDR1 is MDHEN and CDR2 SYDVKM. Trimming removed 3 bases at V and 3 bases at J, with 18 bases between. The CDR3 is 17 amino acids. CDR3 region: CASSFATGTPHNQPQHF. The CDR3 nucleotides are TGTGCCAGCAGTTTCGCGACCGGGACACCTCACAATCAGCCCCAGCATTTT.

The chain uses TRBV6-5 and TRBJ2-7; D might be TRBD1 or TRBD2, each matching 5 bases. Germline values: CDR1 MNHEY, CDR2 SVGAGI. Trimming removed 7 bases from V and 6 bases from J, with 16 bases in between. This CDR3 is 13 amino acids long. The CDR3 loop reads CASTRGALGEQYF. The CDR3 DNA sequence: TGTGCCAGCACCAGAGGGGCACTGGGCGAGCAGTACTTC.

J is TRBJ1-2 and V is TRBV6-5; D unclear. The CDR3 contains 15 residues. The V and J ends lost 0 bases and 8 bases respectively, with 16 bases between them. CDR1 and CDR2 from the germline V gene are MNHEY and SVGAGI. The CDR3 coding sequence is TGTGCCAGCAGTTACTCGTCGTTTTCAGAAGCAGGCTACACCTTC. This codes for CASSYSSFSEAGYTF.

The chain has TRBV27 and TRBJ1-3; no reliable D call. CDR3 length: 16 amino acids. Germline V gene lookup returns CDR1 MNHEY and CDR2 SMNVEV (reference sequence). V lost 5 bases to trimming and J lost 1 base, with 15 bases between them. The CDR3 here is CASSGVSGDSGNTIYF. DNA for the CDR3: TGTGCCAGCAGTGGGGTTAGTGGGGATTCTGGAAACACCATATATTTT.

The rearrangement joins TRBV12-3 or TRBV12-4 to TRBJ1-1, with 9 bases lining up with TRBD1. Unmatched junction bases numbered 9, after V lost 5 bases and J lost 11 bases. This CDR3 is built from 13 residues. The CDR3 DNA sequence: TGTGCCAGCAGTCGACAGGGGGAAAGGGACGCTTTCTTT. This gives the protein CASSRQGERDAFF.

The V and J genes are TRBV5-1 and TRBJ1-2; no clear D. CDR1 and CDR2 from the germline V gene are SGHRS and YFSETQ. The V end lost 0 bases, the J end lost 8 bases, and 14 bases lay between the germline ends. CDR3 size: 14 residues. CDR3 region: CASSLDGNFQGYTF. As DNA, the CDR3 is TGCGCCAGCAGCTTGGATGGCAACTTTCAGGGCTACACCTTC.

This sequence joins TRBV6-5 and TRBJ1-1, with TRBD1 as a possible D gene (6 bases). This CDR3 contains 14 residues. Germline assignment: CDR1 MNHEY and CDR2 SVGAGI. The ends were cut back, 6 bases at V and 3 bases at J, with 14 bases in the middle. The CDR3 DNA reads TGTGCCAGCAGCGGGAGGGGGACCGACACTGAAGCTTTCTTT. Its translation is CASSGRGTDTEAFF.

This clone was seen a single time. This chain joins TRBV18 and TRBJ1-5; 11 bases align to TRBD1. The germline V gene encodes CDR1 KGHSH and CDR2 LQKENI. The V segment lost 6 bases and the J segment 5 bases; nucleotides outside the gene matches: 6. This CDR3 region has 15 residues. The CDR3 reads CASSPGTGGDQPQHF. Written as DNA, the CDR3 is TGTGCCAGCTCCCCCGGGACAGGGGGGGATCAGCCCCAGCATTTT.

This chain joins TRBV6-2 or TRBV6-3 and TRBJ1-1; the D is unclear. Between the trimmed V and J ends, which lost 6 bases and 5 bases, there was a span of 10 bases. Germline CDR1 and CDR2: MNHEY and SVGEGT. This CDR3 region has 12 residues. This CDR3 reads CASSDTKTEAFF. CDR3 DNA sequence: TGTGCCAGCAGCGACACCAAAACTGAAGCTTTCTTT.